Listed below are T cell receptor beta chains from one sample, sequenced in a study of control samples from healthy donors and cancer patients. Method: immunoSEQ multiplex PCR; TCRdb's copy keeps in-frame clones and lacks some. The sample holds approximately 170,000 clones, 70% to 90% seen once. Sequencing input: blood. These receptors all stem from a woman in her thirties in good health. The CDR3 runs from the conserved cysteine through the conserved F or W. A D gene is named only where the DNA matches it firmly. Rows may omit the clone size; those that give it use once, few, many or a size class.

v_call: TRBV5-5
d_call: TRBD1
clone_size: NA
j_call: TRBJ1-2
cdr3_aa: CASSLDPGQGTYGYTF
cdr3_nt: TGTGCCAGCAGTCTCGACCCCGGACAGGGGACCTATGGCTACACCTTC

v_call: TRBV7-9
d_call: NA
clone_size: NA
j_call: TRBJ1-6
cdr3_aa: CASSLGVETSPLHF
cdr3_nt: TGTGCCAGCAGCTTAGGGGTGGAGACTTCACCCCTCCACTTT

v_call: TRBV3-1/TRBV3-2
d_call: NA
clone_size: NA
j_call: TRBJ2-1
cdr3_aa: CASSQDYPGSTEQFF
cdr3_nt: TGTGCCAGCAGCCAAGATTATCCCGGTAGCACTGAGCAGTTCTTC

v_call: TRBV5-5
d_call: NA
clone_size: once
j_call: TRBJ1-2
cdr3_aa: CASSFDLTGPLTNYGYTF
cdr3_nt: TGTGCCAGCAGCTTTGACTTGACAGGCCCTCTGACTAACTATGGCTACACCTTC

v_call: TRBV19
d_call: TRBD2
clone_size: NA
j_call: TRBJ2-1
cdr3_aa: CASRPGLAGNEQFF
cdr3_nt: TGTGCCTCAAGGCCGGGACTAGCGGGCAATGAGCAGTTCTTC

v_call: TRBV7-9
d_call: TRBD2
clone_size: NA
j_call: TRBJ2-7
cdr3_aa: CASSLVGLASYEQYF
cdr3_nt: TGTGCCAGCAGCTTAGTGGGACTAGCTTCCTACGAGCAGTACTTC

v_call: TRBV6-5
d_call: NA
clone_size: NA
j_call: TRBJ2-5
cdr3_aa: CASSYSNRDLKETQYF
cdr3_nt: TGTGCCAGCAGTTACTCGAATCGGGACCTAAAAGAGACCCAGTACTTC

v_call: TRBV29-1
d_call: NA
clone_size: NA
j_call: TRBJ1-4
cdr3_aa: CSVRGGGGATNEKLFF
cdr3_nt: TGCAGCGTGAGGGGTGGGGGAGGTGCAACTAATGAAAAACTGTTTTTT

v_call: TRBV6-4
d_call: NA
clone_size: NA
j_call: TRBJ2-1
cdr3_aa: CASSDWGDSYNEQFF
cdr3_nt: TGTGCCAGCAGTGATTGGGGAGACTCCTACAATGAGCAGTTCTTC

v_call: TRBV7-9
d_call: TRBD1
clone_size: NA
j_call: TRBJ1-4
cdr3_aa: CASSLGTGGTEARNEKLFF
cdr3_nt: TGTGCCAGCAGCTTAGGGACAGGCGGGACGGAGGCCCGAAATGAAAAACTGTTTTTT

v_call: TRBV19
d_call: NA
clone_size: NA
j_call: TRBJ2-2
cdr3_aa: CASSNTGGAGELFF
cdr3_nt: TGTGCCAGTAGTAATACAGGAGGCGCCGGGGAGCTGTTTTTT

v_call: TRBV3-1/TRBV3-2
d_call: NA
clone_size: NA
j_call: TRBJ1-2
cdr3_aa: CASSQEQAAYTF
cdr3_nt: TGTGCCAGCAGCCAAGAACAGGCGGCCTACACCTTC

v_call: TRBV14
d_call: NA
clone_size: NA
j_call: TRBJ2-3
cdr3_aa: CASTLTSSDTQYF
cdr3_nt: TGTGCCAGCACCCTGACTAGTTCAGATACGCAGTATTTT

v_call: TRBV3-1/TRBV3-2
d_call: TRBD1
clone_size: NA
j_call: TRBJ2-3
cdr3_aa: CASSHPGTGTDTQYF
cdr3_nt: TGTGCCAGCAGCCATCCCGGGACAGGGACAGATACGCAGTATTTT

v_call: TRBV15
d_call: NA
clone_size: NA
j_call: TRBJ1-3
cdr3_aa: CATSSTTGRGNTIYF
cdr3_nt: TGTGCCACCAGCAGCACCACAGGGCGTGGAAACACCATATATTTT

v_call: TRBV11-2
d_call: TRBD1
clone_size: NA
j_call: TRBJ2-7
cdr3_aa: CASSLVVGQGNYEQYF
cdr3_nt: TGTGCCAGCAGCTTAGTAGTAGGACAGGGCAACTACGAGCAGTACTTC

v_call: TRBV5-1
d_call: NA
clone_size: NA
j_call: TRBJ2-2
cdr3_aa: CASSPYGYSLNTGELFF
cdr3_nt: TGCGCCAGCAGCCCCTATGGGTACAGCCTTAACACCGGGGAGCTGTTTTTT

v_call: TRBV5-4
d_call: NA
clone_size: NA
j_call: TRBJ2-2
cdr3_aa: CASSLVRDGGELFF
cdr3_nt: TGTGCCAGCAGCTTGGTCAGGGACGGAGGGGAGCTGTTTTTT

v_call: TRBV29-1
d_call: NA
clone_size: NA
j_call: TRBJ2-7
cdr3_aa: CSVEAAEGRMQYF
cdr3_nt: TGCAGCGTTGAAGCTGCCGAAGGAAGAATGCAGTACTTC

v_call: TRBV13
d_call: NA
clone_size: NA
j_call: TRBJ2-6
cdr3_aa: CATPSGANVLTF
cdr3_nt: TGTGCCACCCCATCTGGGGCCAACGTCCTGACTTTC

v_call: TRBV29-1
d_call: NA
clone_size: NA
j_call: TRBJ1-1
cdr3_aa: CSVVVRGAEAFF
cdr3_nt: TGCAGCGTTGTCGTCCGGGGGGCTGAAGCTTTCTTT

v_call: TRBV27
d_call: NA
clone_size: NA
j_call: TRBJ2-2
cdr3_aa: CASSSGANTGELFF
cdr3_nt: TGTGCCAGCAGTTCGGGGGCGAACACCGGGGAGCTGTTTTTT

v_call: TRBV3-1/TRBV3-2
d_call: NA
clone_size: NA
j_call: TRBJ2-5
cdr3_aa: CASSHFQLAQETQYF
cdr3_nt: TGTGCCAGCAGCCACTTTCAACTAGCACAAGAGACCCAGTACTTC

v_call: TRBV29-1
d_call: NA
clone_size: NA
j_call: TRBJ2-1
cdr3_aa: CSVARRGNEQFF
cdr3_nt: TGCAGCGTCGCCAGGCGGGGCAATGAGCAGTTCTTC

v_call: TRBV28
d_call: NA
clone_size: NA
j_call: TRBJ1-2
cdr3_aa: CASSGGITSGYTF
cdr3_nt: TGTGCCAGCAGTGGGGGGATCACCTCTGGCTACACCTTC

v_call: TRBV4-1
d_call: NA
clone_size: NA
j_call: TRBJ1-2
cdr3_aa: CASSQDRTLHNGYTF
cdr3_nt: TGCGCCAGCAGCCAAGATAGGACGCTTCACAATGGCTACACCTTC

v_call: TRBV27
d_call: TRBD2
clone_size: NA
j_call: TRBJ2-1
cdr3_aa: CASSSPLAGSSYNEQFF
cdr3_nt: TGTGCCAGCAGTTCCCCTTTAGCGGGGAGCTCCTACAATGAGCAGTTCTTC

v_call: TRBV5-1
d_call: NA
clone_size: NA
j_call: TRBJ1-2
cdr3_aa: CASSLSGPLAGYTF
cdr3_nt: TGCGCCAGCAGCCTATCCGGGCCATTGGCTGGCTACACCTTC

v_call: TRBV27
d_call: NA
clone_size: once
j_call: TRBJ2-1
cdr3_aa: CASSLARLNNEQFF
cdr3_nt: TGTGCCAGCAGTTTAGCCCGGCTAAACAATGAGCAGTTCTTC

v_call: TRBV20-1
d_call: NA
clone_size: NA
j_call: TRBJ2-7
cdr3_aa: CSASDTYEQYF
cdr3_nt: TGCAGTGCTTCCGATACCTACGAGCAGTACTTC

v_call: TRBV2
d_call: TRBD1
clone_size: NA
j_call: TRBJ1-4
cdr3_aa: CASSQGGQPNEKLFF
cdr3_nt: TGTGCCAGCAGCCAGGGGGGACAGCCCAATGAAAAACTGTTTTTT

v_call: TRBV9
d_call: TRBD2
clone_size: NA
j_call: TRBJ2-5
cdr3_aa: CASSVSGGAGETQYF
cdr3_nt: TGTGCCAGCAGCGTAAGCGGGGGGGCCGGGGAGACCCAGTACTTC

v_call: TRBV28
d_call: NA
clone_size: NA
j_call: TRBJ1-1
cdr3_aa: CASSYGGTEAFF
cdr3_nt: TGTGCCAGCAGTTACGGGGGGACTGAAGCTTTCTTT

v_call: TRBV7-9
d_call: NA
clone_size: NA
j_call: TRBJ2-2
cdr3_aa: CAIQQGTGELFF
cdr3_nt: TGTGCCATTCAACAGGGTACCGGGGAGCTGTTTTTT

v_call: TRBV7-2
d_call: TRBD1
clone_size: once
j_call: TRBJ1-2
cdr3_aa: CASSLGPGTGGGGYTF
cdr3_nt: TGTGCCAGCAGCTTAGGTCCCGGGACAGGGGGCGGAGGCTACACCTTC

v_call: TRBV27
d_call: TRBD2
clone_size: few
j_call: TRBJ2-3
cdr3_aa: CASSFLTGRFSTDTQYF
cdr3_nt: TGTGCCAGCAGTTTTCTCACCGGGAGGTTTAGCACAGATACGCAGTATTTT

v_call: TRBV3-1/TRBV3-2
d_call: TRBD2
clone_size: NA
j_call: TRBJ2-5
cdr3_aa: CASSQERLAGQETQYF
cdr3_nt: TGTGCCAGCAGCCAAGAAAGGCTAGCGGGCCAAGAGACCCAGTACTTC

v_call: TRBV5-1
d_call: NA
clone_size: NA
j_call: TRBJ1-6
cdr3_aa: CASSLEWGNSPLHF
cdr3_nt: TGCGCCAGCAGCTTGGAGTGGGGGAATTCACCCCTCCACTTT

v_call: TRBV11-3
d_call: NA
clone_size: few
j_call: TRBJ2-7
cdr3_aa: CASSPPRVSEQYF
cdr3_nt: TGTGCCAGCAGCCCCCCAAGGGTGTCGGAGCAGTACTTC

v_call: TRBV6-5
d_call: NA
clone_size: NA
j_call: TRBJ1-5
cdr3_aa: CASSPGAGSNQPQHF
cdr3_nt: TGTGCCAGCAGCCCCGGAGCGGGAAGCAATCAGCCCCAGCATTTT

v_call: TRBV11-2
d_call: NA
clone_size: NA
j_call: TRBJ2-1
cdr3_aa: CASSPDGYSYNEQFF
cdr3_nt: TGTGCCAGCAGCCCTGACGGGTACTCCTACAATGAGCAGTTCTTC

v_call: TRBV2
d_call: TRBD2
clone_size: NA
j_call: TRBJ2-3
cdr3_aa: CASRGTSLTDTQYF
cdr3_nt: TGTGCCAGCAGGGGGACTAGCCTGACAGATACGCAGTATTTT

v_call: TRBV14
d_call: TRBD1
clone_size: NA
j_call: TRBJ1-5
cdr3_aa: CASSLLQGQKQHF
cdr3_nt: TGTGCCAGCAGCTTACTACAGGGACAGAAACAGCATTTT

v_call: TRBV27
d_call: TRBD2
clone_size: NA
j_call: TRBJ2-2
cdr3_aa: CASGSWGGTGELFF
cdr3_nt: TGTGCCAGCGGCTCCTGGGGGGGCACCGGGGAGCTGTTTTTT

v_call: TRBV7-9
d_call: NA
clone_size: NA
j_call: TRBJ2-3
cdr3_aa: CASSLDPTDTQYF
cdr3_nt: TGTGCCAGCAGCTTGGACCCCACAGATACGCAGTATTTT

v_call: TRBV23-1
d_call: NA
clone_size: NA
j_call: TRBJ2-7
cdr3_aa: CASSRWELKQYF
cdr3_nt: TGCGCCAGCAGTCGCTGGGAGTTGAAGCAGTACTTC

v_call: TRBV27
d_call: TRBD1
clone_size: NA
j_call: TRBJ1-1
cdr3_aa: CASSFRGGNTEAFF
cdr3_nt: TGTGCCAGCAGTTTCAGGGGGGGGAACACTGAAGCTTTCTTT

v_call: TRBV6-5
d_call: NA
clone_size: NA
j_call: TRBJ1-5
cdr3_aa: CASSQLRQSNQPQHF
cdr3_nt: TGTGCCAGCTCTCAACTAAGACAGAGCAATCAGCCCCAGCATTTT

v_call: TRBV6-1
d_call: NA
clone_size: NA
j_call: TRBJ1-3
cdr3_aa: CASSEALPGNTIYF
cdr3_nt: TGTGCCAGCAGTGAAGCGCTCCCAGGAAACACCATATATTTT